This T cell receptor (beta chain) was profiled in a study of blood T cells in healthy people across ages. Study observations and caveats: Naive CD4+ cells and diversity were both higher in long-lived donors than in aged donors. Possibly confounding the expanded clonotype changes was the fact that donor CMV status was unknown.

Drawn from each donor were roughly 10 milliliters of peripheral blood. A J-beta primer mix and a sample-barcoded 5' primer were used in a second PCR of roughly 6 to 11 cycles. MiXCR, applied by TCRdb to the 5' RACE reads, yields one record per CDR3 protein. This table holds approximately 800,000 distinct CDR3 sequences, 58% found once. In regard to this clonotype: Its cognate antigen is unknown.

Material: blood. The sequence was obtained from a man aged 25-40 years in good health.

The CDR3 spells CSARPPWGAEQYF. CDR3 bases: TGCAGTGCTAGGCCCCCTTGGGGGGCCGAGCAGTACTTC. The chain combines TRBV20-1 with TRBJ2-5; possibly TRBD1 or TRBD2 for D (6 bases each). Gene TRBJ2-7 matches the end of the DNA better, so the J call may be wrong. The CDR3 length is 13 residues. Germline V gene lookup returns CDR1 DFQATT and CDR2 SNEGSKA (reference sequence).